A selection of T cell receptor beta chains follows, all from one sample in a study of CD8 T cells in Susac syndrome. In TCRdb, the immunoSEQ multiplex PCR reads were re-called with MiXCR into one record per CDR3 protein. This table has 350,000 to 550,000 distinct CDR3 sequences, approximately 85% appearing once. Material: CD8+ T cells from PBMCs. All receptors come from a human donor with multiple sclerosis. CDR3s include the opening cysteine and the closing phenylalanine or tryptophan. The D gene is left open where the match is weak. Some rows mark clone size as missing; the rest say once, few, many or name a class of expanded clone.

J gene: TRBJ2-3; D gene: TRBD2; V gene: TRBV12-3/TRBV12-4; clone size: .; CDR3 DNA: TGTGCCAGCAGTTTGGGAGCGGGAGGGCCGGCAGATACGCAGTATTTT; CDR3 protein: CASSLGAGGPADTQYF
J gene: TRBJ2-7; D gene: TRBD1; V gene: TRBV29-1; clone size: .; CDR3 DNA: TGCAGCGTGGAACTACAGGGGAACATCTACGAGCAGTACTTC; CDR3 protein: CSVELQGNIYEQYF
J gene: TRBJ2-7; D gene: TRBD1; V gene: TRBV6-1; clone size: few; CDR3 DNA: TGTGCCAGGAGGCCATGGGACAGGGCCGACTACGAGCAGTACTTC; CDR3 protein: CARRPWDRADYEQYF
J gene: TRBJ2-1; D gene: .; V gene: TRBV7-8; clone size: once; CDR3 DNA: TGTGCCAGCAGCTTAAGGGCCGGAGGTTCCTACAATGAGCAGTTCTTC; CDR3 protein: CASSLRAGGSYNEQFF
J gene: TRBJ2-1; D gene: TRBD2; V gene: TRBV4-1; clone size: .; CDR3 DNA: TGCGCCAGCAGCCAAGATCATCCGGGAGGGCGGGATGAGCAGTTCTTC; CDR3 protein: CASSQDHPGGRDEQFF
J gene: TRBJ2-7; D gene: TRBD2; V gene: TRBV11-2; clone size: .; CDR3 DNA: TGTGCCAGCAGCTTAGTAGCTATCGGGCTAGCGGGAGCGCTAAGCTCCTACGAGCAGTACTTC; CDR3 protein: CASSLVAIGLAGALSSYEQYF
J gene: TRBJ2-1; D gene: .; V gene: TRBV5-1; clone size: .; CDR3 DNA: TGCGCCAGCAGCTTGGTGCAGGGAACGAGCTCCTACAATGAGCAGTTCTTC; CDR3 protein: CASSLVQGTSSYNEQFF
J gene: TRBJ2-7; D gene: .; V gene: TRBV27; clone size: .; CDR3 DNA: TGTGCCAGCAGTCCTCAGGACAGTTACTACGAGCAGTACTTC; CDR3 protein: CASSPQDSYYEQYF
J gene: TRBJ1-1; D gene: .; V gene: TRBV13; clone size: .; CDR3 DNA: TGTGCCAGCAGAGCGGGGGGTTACACTGAAGCTTTCTTT; CDR3 protein: CASRAGGYTEAFF
J gene: TRBJ2-3; D gene: .; V gene: TRBV7-2; clone size: .; CDR3 DNA: TGTGCCAGCAGCTTTGTAGGAGCTTCTAGCACAGATACGCAGTATTTT; CDR3 protein: CASSFVGASSTDTQYF
J gene: TRBJ2-7; D gene: .; V gene: TRBV2; clone size: few; CDR3 DNA: TGTGCCAGCACGGGGGGCAACGAGCAGTACTTC; CDR3 protein: CASTGGNEQYF
J gene: TRBJ1-1; D gene: .; V gene: TRBV4-1; clone size: .; CDR3 DNA: TGCGCCAGCAGCCAAGGCATTCTCGGGCAAGCTTTCTTT; CDR3 protein: CASSQGILGQAFF
J gene: TRBJ1-1; D gene: TRBD1; V gene: TRBV5-1; clone size: .; CDR3 DNA: TGCGCCAGCAGCTTAACAGGGGGAGAGTTAATTAAAGCTTTCTTT; CDR3 protein: CASSLTGGELIKAFF
J gene: TRBJ2-5; D gene: TRBD2; V gene: TRBV29-1; clone size: .; CDR3 DNA: TGCAGCGTTGATTGGCTAGCGGGGGGGGAGGCTAGTGAGACCCAGTACTTC; CDR3 protein: CSVDWLAGGEASETQYF
J gene: TRBJ2-1; D gene: .; V gene: TRBV10-2; clone size: .; CDR3 DNA: TGCGCCAGCAGTGATCTGACAGCATACAATGAGCAGTTCTTC; CDR3 protein: CASSDLTAYNEQFF
J gene: TRBJ2-3; D gene: .; V gene: TRBV6-4; clone size: .; CDR3 DNA: TGTGCCAGCAGCGATTCATATACGCAGTATTTT; CDR3 protein: CASSDSYTQYF
J gene: TRBJ2-7; D gene: .; V gene: TRBV30; clone size: .; CDR3 DNA: TGTGCCTACCTCATTGGAGCCTCTGGAGAGCAGTACTTC; CDR3 protein: CAYLIGASGEQYF
J gene: TRBJ2-1; D gene: TRBD2; V gene: TRBV7-9; clone size: .; CDR3 DNA: TGTGCCAGCAGCTCTACTAGCGGGACCTACAATGAGCAGTTCTTC; CDR3 protein: CASSSTSGTYNEQFF
J gene: TRBJ2-2; D gene: TRBD1; V gene: TRBV4-1; clone size: .; CDR3 DNA: TGCGCCAGCAGCCAAGATTGGCAGGGGGTGGACACCGGGGAGCTGTTTTTT; CDR3 protein: CASSQDWQGVDTGELFF
J gene: TRBJ2-7; D gene: .; V gene: TRBV4-1; clone size: once; CDR3 DNA: TGCGCCAGCAGCCAAGAAGGACAGAGCGAGCAGTACTTC; CDR3 protein: CASSQEGQSEQYF
J gene: TRBJ1-4; D gene: TRBD1; V gene: TRBV5-6; clone size: few; CDR3 DNA: TGTGCCAGCAGCACACAGGGGGTTAATGAAAAACTGTTTTTT; CDR3 protein: CASSTQGVNEKLFF
J gene: TRBJ2-7; D gene: .; V gene: TRBV19; clone size: few; CDR3 DNA: TGTGCCAGTAGTATAAACGGGGCTAGCATCGAGCAGTACTTC; CDR3 protein: CASSINGASIEQYF
J gene: TRBJ2-5; D gene: .; V gene: TRBV7-9; clone size: .; CDR3 DNA: TGTGCCAGCAGCTTAGCGTCCGGGACTCAAGAGACCCAGTACTTC; CDR3 protein: CASSLASGTQETQYF
J gene: TRBJ2-1; D gene: .; V gene: TRBV5-1; clone size: .; CDR3 DNA: TGCGCCAGCAGCCTATGGGACTCCTACAATGAGCAGTTCTTC; CDR3 protein: CASSLWDSYNEQFF